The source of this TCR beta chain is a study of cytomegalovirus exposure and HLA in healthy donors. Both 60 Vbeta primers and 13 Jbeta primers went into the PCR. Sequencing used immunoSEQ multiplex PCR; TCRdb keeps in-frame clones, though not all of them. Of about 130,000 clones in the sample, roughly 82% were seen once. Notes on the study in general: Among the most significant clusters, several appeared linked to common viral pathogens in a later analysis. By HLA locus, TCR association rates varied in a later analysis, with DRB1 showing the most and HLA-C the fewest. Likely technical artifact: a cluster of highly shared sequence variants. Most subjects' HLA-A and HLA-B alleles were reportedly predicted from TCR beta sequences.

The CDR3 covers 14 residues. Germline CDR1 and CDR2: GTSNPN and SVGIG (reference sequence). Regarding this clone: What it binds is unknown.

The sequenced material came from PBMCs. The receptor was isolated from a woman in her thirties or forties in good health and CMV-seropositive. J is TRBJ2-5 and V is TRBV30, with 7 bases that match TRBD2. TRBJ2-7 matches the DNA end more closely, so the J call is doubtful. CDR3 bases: TGTGCCTGGAGTGTGGGCGGGAGTAGGAACGAGCAGTACTTC. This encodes CAWSVGGSRNEQYF.